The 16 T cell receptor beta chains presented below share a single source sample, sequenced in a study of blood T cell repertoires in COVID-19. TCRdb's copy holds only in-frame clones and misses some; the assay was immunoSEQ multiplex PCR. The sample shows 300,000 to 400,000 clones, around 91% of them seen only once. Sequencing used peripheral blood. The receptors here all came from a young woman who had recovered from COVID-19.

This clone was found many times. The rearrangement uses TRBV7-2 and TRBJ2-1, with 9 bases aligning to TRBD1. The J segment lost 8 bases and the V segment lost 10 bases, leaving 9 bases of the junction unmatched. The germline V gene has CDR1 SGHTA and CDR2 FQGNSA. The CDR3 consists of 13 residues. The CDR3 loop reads CAIFRDRVHEQFF. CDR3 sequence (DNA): TGTGCCATTTTCCGGGACAGGGTCCATGAGCAGTTCTTC.

CDR3 DNA: TGTGCCAGCGGGACCGGGGGGCTCGGCTATGGCTACACCTTC. It encodes CASGTGGLGYGYTF. The chain uses TRBV27 and TRBJ1-2; D possibly corresponds to TRBD1 (6 bases). V lost 8 bases and J 4 bases, leaving 17 bases between the germline ends. The CDR3 extends over 14 amino acids. CDR1 and CDR2 (germline): MNHEY, SMNVEV (reference sequence).

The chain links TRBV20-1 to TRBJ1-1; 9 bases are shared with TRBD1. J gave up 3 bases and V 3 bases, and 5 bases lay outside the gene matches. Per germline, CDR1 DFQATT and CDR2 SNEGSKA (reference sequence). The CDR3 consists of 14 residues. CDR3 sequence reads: CSASGGTGYTEAFF. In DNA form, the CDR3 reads TGCAGTGCTAGTGGGGGGACAGGGTACACTGAAGCTTTCTTT.

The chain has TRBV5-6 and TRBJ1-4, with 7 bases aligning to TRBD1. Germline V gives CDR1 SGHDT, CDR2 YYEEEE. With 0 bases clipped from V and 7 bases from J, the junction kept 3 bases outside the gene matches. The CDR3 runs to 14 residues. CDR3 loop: CASSLDRGSEKLFF. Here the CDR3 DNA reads TGTGCCAGCAGCTTGGACAGGGGCAGTGAAAAACTGTTTTTT.

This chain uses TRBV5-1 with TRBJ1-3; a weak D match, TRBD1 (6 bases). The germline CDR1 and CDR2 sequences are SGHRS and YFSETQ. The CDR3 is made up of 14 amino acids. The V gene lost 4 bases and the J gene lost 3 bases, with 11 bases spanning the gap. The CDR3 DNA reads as TGCGCCAGCAGCCGGGAAGGGGGTGGAAACACCATATATTTT. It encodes CASSREGGGNTIYF.

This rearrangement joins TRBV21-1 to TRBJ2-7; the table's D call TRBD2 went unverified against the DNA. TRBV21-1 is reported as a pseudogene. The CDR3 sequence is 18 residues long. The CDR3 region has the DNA TGTGCCAGCAGCAAATCAACGGAAGACCATTGGAGCTCCTACGAGCAGTACGTC. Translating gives CASSKSTEDHWSSYEQYV.

CDR3 sequence (DNA): TGTGCCACCAGCACACTAGCGGGAGGGGGTGTGGATACGCAGTATTTT. Its translation: CATSTLAGGGVDTQYF. The J gene is TRBJ2-3, the V gene TRBV15; 13 bases agree with TRBD2. The trim removed 4 bases at V and 6 bases at J, leaving 7 bases unmatched. This CDR3 has 16 residues. Germline V gene sequence: CDR1 LNHNV, CDR2 YYDKDF (reference sequence).

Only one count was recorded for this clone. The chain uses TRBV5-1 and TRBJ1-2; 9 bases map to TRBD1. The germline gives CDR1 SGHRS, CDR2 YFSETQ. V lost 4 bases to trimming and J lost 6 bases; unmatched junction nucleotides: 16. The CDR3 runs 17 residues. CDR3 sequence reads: CASSPTPEQGATDGYTF. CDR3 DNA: TGCGCCAGCAGCCCCACACCCGAACAGGGGGCGACCGATGGCTACACCTTC.

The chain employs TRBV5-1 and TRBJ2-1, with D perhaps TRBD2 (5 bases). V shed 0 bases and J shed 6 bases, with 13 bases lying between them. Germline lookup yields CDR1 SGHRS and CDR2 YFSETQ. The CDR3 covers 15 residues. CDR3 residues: CASSLGVEGSNEQFF. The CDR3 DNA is TGCGCCAGCAGCTTGGGTGTCGAGGGAAGCAATGAGCAGTTCTTC.

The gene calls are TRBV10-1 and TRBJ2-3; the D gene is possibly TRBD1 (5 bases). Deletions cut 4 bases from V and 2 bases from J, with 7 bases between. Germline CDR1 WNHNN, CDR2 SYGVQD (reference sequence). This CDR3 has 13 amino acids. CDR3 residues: CASSATDTDTQYF. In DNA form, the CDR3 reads TGCGCCAGCAGTGCGACAGACACAGATACGCAGTATTTT.

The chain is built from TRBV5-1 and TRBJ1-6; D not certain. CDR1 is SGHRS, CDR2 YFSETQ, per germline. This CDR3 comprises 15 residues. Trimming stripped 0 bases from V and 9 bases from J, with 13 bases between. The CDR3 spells CASSLDGFGGSPLHF. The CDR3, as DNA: TGCGCCAGCAGCTTGGATGGGTTCGGAGGTTCACCCCTCCACTTT.

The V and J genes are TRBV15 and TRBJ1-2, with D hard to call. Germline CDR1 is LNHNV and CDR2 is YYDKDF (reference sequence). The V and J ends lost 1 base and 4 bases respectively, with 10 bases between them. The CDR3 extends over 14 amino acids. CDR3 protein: CATSRGVSFYGYTF. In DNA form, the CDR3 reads TGTGCCACCAGCAGAGGTGTCAGTTTCTATGGCTACACCTTC. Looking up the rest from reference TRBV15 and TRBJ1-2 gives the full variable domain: DAMVIQNPRYQVTQFGKPVTLSCSQTLNHNVMYWYQQKSSQAPKLLFHYYDKDFNNEADTPDNFQSRRPNTSFCFLDIRSPGLGDTAMYLCATSRGVSFYGYTFGSGTRLTVV.

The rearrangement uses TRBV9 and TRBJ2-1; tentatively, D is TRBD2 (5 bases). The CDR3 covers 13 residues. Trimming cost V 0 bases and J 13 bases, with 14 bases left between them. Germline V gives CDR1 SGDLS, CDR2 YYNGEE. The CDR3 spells CASSVATRGNQFF. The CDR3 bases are TGTGCCAGCAGCGTAGCTACACGAGGGAACCAGTTCTTC.

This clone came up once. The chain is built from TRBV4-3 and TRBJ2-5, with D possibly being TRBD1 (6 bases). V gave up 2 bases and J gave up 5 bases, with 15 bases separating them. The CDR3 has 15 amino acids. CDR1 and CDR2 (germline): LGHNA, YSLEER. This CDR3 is CASSQIGTLGETQYF. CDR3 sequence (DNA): TGCGCCAGCAGCCAAATCGGGACACTTGGGGAGACCCAGTACTTC.

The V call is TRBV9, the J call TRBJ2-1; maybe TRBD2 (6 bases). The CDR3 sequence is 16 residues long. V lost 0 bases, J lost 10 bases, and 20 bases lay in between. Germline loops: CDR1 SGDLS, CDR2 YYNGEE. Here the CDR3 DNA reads TGTGCCAGCAGCGTAGGGGGTAGTAGCGGCAGATACGAGCAGTTCTTC. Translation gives CASSVGGSSGRYEQFF.

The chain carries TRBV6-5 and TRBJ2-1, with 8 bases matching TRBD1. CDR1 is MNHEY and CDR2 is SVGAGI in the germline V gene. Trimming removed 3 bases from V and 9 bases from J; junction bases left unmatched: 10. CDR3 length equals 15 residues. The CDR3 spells CASSYRAGGRGEQFF. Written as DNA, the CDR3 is TGTGCCAGCAGTTATAGGGCAGGGGGCCGCGGTGAGCAGTTCTTC.